This T cell receptor (beta chain) appears in the sequencing data of a study of shared clonotypes between healthy human individuals. General study results and limits: Only a few donors were included, so the genetic and exposure-history diversity represented was limited. Naive subsets usually exceeded memory subsets in estimated richness.

Assay used: immunoSEQ multiplex PCR; TCRdb lists only in-frame clones, some missing. The sample holds around 2,100,000 clones; approximately 94% are singletons and the top ten take approximately 1.2%. As to this clone: Antigen specificity is unknown.

Naive CD8 cells comprised CD45RO-negative, CCR7-positively selected cells, excluding terminally differentiated effector memory CD45RA+ cells. Healthy and HIV-negative, the adult donors had no recent acute infections or vaccinations. V dropped 0 bases and J dropped 5; count of bases not matched to a gene: 2. The CDR3 runs to 15 residues. The germline CDR1 and CDR2 sequences are SGDLS and YYNGEE. The chain employs TRBV9 and TRBJ2-5; 12 nucleotides match TRBD1. The sequenced material came from naive CD8+ T cells sorted from blood. This sequence originates from a man younger than 35 in good health. The CDR3 bases are TGTGCCAGCAGCGTAGTAGGGACAGGGGGCGAGACCCAGTACTTC. Its translation is CASSVVGTGGETQYF.